This TCR beta chain was captured in a study of CXCR3-negative and CXCR3-positive naive CD8 T cells. Notes on the study in general: CXCR3-positive naive cells had more hydrophobic TRB CDR3s than CXCR3-negative naive cells. Whereas both naive subsets had comparably high diversity, memory CD8+ cells had much lower diversity. Most assays used freshly isolated PBMCs, as cryopreservation partially reduced CXCR3.

A CD45RO-CCR7+CD27+CD95- profile was what naive CD8+ T cells displayed. Germline V gene data show CDR1 as MNHEY and CDR2 as SMNVEV (reference sequence). CDR3 length: 15 amino acids. It was by 5' RACE with UMI labels that the TRB cDNA libraries were prepared. TCRdb re-called the 5' RACE reads and shows each CDR3 protein once, DNA omitted. The table lists tens of thousands of distinct CDR3 sequences. Worth noting for this clonotype: What it binds is not known.

The sequenced sample was naive CXCR3- CD8+ T cells from blood. Subset meaning: CD45RO-CCR7+CD27+CD95- naive CD8+ T cells lacking CXCR3 (TNR3-). This rearrangement joins TRBV27 to TRBJ2-1. The receptor comes from a human donor in good health. Some clones in this sample may be carry-over from other donors' samples. The CDR3 loop reads CASSLLASAYNEQFF.